These 22 T cell receptor beta chains came from one sample sequenced in a study of cytomegalovirus exposure and HLA in healthy donors (dated by TCRdb to 2017 to 2019). Receptor libraries were prepared by the immunoSEQ multiplex PCR assay. For the multiplex PCR, a mixture combining 60 forward primers for TCR Vbeta segments and 13 reverse primers for TCR Jbeta segments was used. Held by TCRdb, this immuneACCESS table contains in-frame sequences only and omits some clones. Under half of the omission traces to an unresolved V gene where checked; the cause of the rest is unknown. The sample's table covers some 48,000 clones. Of the sample, about 6.1% is held by the ten largest clones. Sequencing was carried out using PBMCs. These receptors were collected from a male donor in good health and CMV-seropositive.

The chain joins TRBV7-2 to TRBJ1-4; D is undetermined. CDR1 is SGHTA, CDR2 FQGNSA, per germline. Between the trimmed V and J ends, which lost 0 bases and 2 bases, there was a span of 7 bases. The CDR3 has 15 residues. The CDR3: CASSLAGVTNEKLFF. The DNA of the CDR3 is TGTGCCAGCAGCTTAGCGGGAGTCACTAATGAAAAACTGTTTTTT.

This chain links TRBV7-2 with TRBJ1-2; D gene unclear. This CDR3 comprises 13 residues. Trimming cost V 6 bases and J 0 bases, with 8 bases left between them. From germline, CDR1 is SGHTA and CDR2 FQGNSA. The DNA for the CDR3 is TGTGCCAGCAGTTTCAAGCCTAACTATGGCTACACCTTC. It translates to CASSFKPNYGYTF.

The J gene is TRBJ2-7, the V gene TRBV6-5, with D perhaps TRBD2 (6 bases). From germline, CDR1 is MNHEY and CDR2 SVGAGI. The CDR3 runs to 15 residues. The V and J ends lost 0 bases and 2 bases respectively, with 11 bases between them. CDR3 DNA: TGTGCCAGCAGTTACTCGATCAGGGAGGCCTACGAGCAGTACTTC. Amino acid sequence: CASSYSIREAYEQYF.

The rearrangement links TRBV7-6 to TRBJ2-5, with 11 bases lining up with TRBD2. Germline trimming cut 8 bases from V and 5 bases from J; bases unmatched to any gene: 13. Germline assignment: CDR1 SGHVS and CDR2 FNYEAQ. CDR3 length: 16 residues. CDR3: CASARGSGGAYETQYF. CDR3 DNA sequence: TGTGCCAGCGCCAGAGGTAGCGGGGGGGCCTACGAGACCCAGTACTTC.

The V and J genes are TRBV5-1 and TRBJ1-6; TRBD1 matches at 10 bases. CDR1 and CDR2 (germline): SGHRS, YFSETQ. This CDR3 is built from 15 residues. Trimming took 0 bases from V and 7 from J; bases not matched to a gene: 1. The CDR3 protein is CASSLGQGANSPLHF. CDR3 bases: TGCGCCAGCAGCTTGGGACAGGGGGCAAATTCACCCCTCCACTTT.

V is TRBV27 and J is TRBJ2-4; possible D gene TRBD1, 6 bases. Germline CDR1 MNHEY, CDR2 SMNVEV (reference sequence). This CDR3 is built from 16 residues. Trimming cost V 4 bases and J 2 bases, with 15 bases left between them. In nucleotides, the CDR3 is TGTGCCAGCAGTTCCCTACCCGACAGGCCCAAAAACATTCAGTACTTC. Translated: CASSSLPDRPKNIQYF.

V usage is TRBV28 and J usage is TRBJ2-7, with a possible D match to TRBD2 (5 bases). Germline V gene lookup returns CDR1 MDHEN and CDR2 SYDVKM. This CDR3 spans 12 amino acids. V was trimmed by 6 bases and J by 7 bases, leaving 13 bases between them. In DNA, the CDR3 is TGTGCCAGCAGCCAAACCCCGGGGGAGCAGTACTTC. This sequence encodes CASSQTPGEQYF.

This chain links TRBV2 with TRBJ2-5; TRBD2 aligns across 8 bases. V shed 7 bases and J 3 bases; nucleotides not matched to a gene: 10. This CDR3 contains 15 residues. From germline, CDR1 is SNHLY and CDR2 FYNNEI. Written as DNA, the CDR3 is TGTGCCAGCACCCGAATTACGGGGGGGGAAGAGACCCAGTACTTC. Translating it yields CASTRITGGEETQYF.

The rearrangement joins TRBV7-6 to TRBJ2-3; TRBD2 might be the D (6 bases). The germline gives CDR1 SGHVS, CDR2 FNYEAQ. The V end lost 0 bases, the J end lost 4 bases, and 8 bases lay between the germline ends. The CDR3 covers 14 residues. The DNA for the CDR3 is TGTGCCAGCAGCTTAGCGCGGGACGCAGATACGCAGTATTTT. Its protein product is CASSLARDADTQYF.

V and J are TRBV19 and TRBJ1-2, with TRBD1 matching 8 bases. CDR3 length equals 14 residues. Germline values: CDR1 LNHDA, CDR2 SQIVND (reference sequence). J was trimmed by 5 bases and V by 3 bases; bases with no gene match: 5. The CDR3 DNA sequence: TGTGCCAGTAGTATGGCAGGGGGCACGTATGGCTACACCTTC. As protein: CASSMAGGTYGYTF.

The chain carries TRBV29-1 and TRBJ2-7; maybe TRBD1 (6 bases). V was cut by 6 bases and J by 4 bases, with 19 bases left in between. The CDR3 is 14 amino acids. In germline, CDR1 is SQVTM, CDR2 ANQGSEA. In nucleotides, the CDR3 is TGCAGCGTCTCAGGGGACACCGTGTCGTACGAGCAGTACTTC. It is translated as CSVSGDTVSYEQYF.

This chain connects TRBV5-4 to TRBJ2-5, with 12 positions matching TRBD1. The end of the DNA is better explained by TRBJ2-7, so the J call may be wrong. Germline CDR1 is SGHNT and CDR2 is YYREEE (reference sequence). The CDR3 has 16 residues. CDR3 sequence (DNA): TGTGCCAGCAGCTCGGGACGGGACAGGGGGCTCGACGAGCAGTACTTC. It specifies CASSSGRDRGLDEQYF.

The rearrangement uses TRBV27 and TRBJ1-1; D gene uncertain. The CDR3 totals 13 residues. V lost 2 bases and J 1 base, leaving 5 bases between the germline ends. CDR1 and CDR2 (germline): MNHEY, SMNVEV (reference sequence). CDR3: CASSLRENTEAFF. The CDR3 DNA is TGTGCCAGCAGTTTACGGGAGAACACTGAAGCTTTCTTT.

The chain links TRBV18 to TRBJ2-1; D perhaps matches TRBD2 (5 bases). The V gene lost 3 bases and the J gene lost 0 bases, with 9 bases spanning the gap. Germline V lookup: CDR1 KGHSH, CDR2 LQKENI. The CDR3 is 15 residues long. In DNA, the CDR3 is TGTGCCAGCTCACCCGGGGAGAGCTCCTACAATGAGCAGTTCTTC. Its protein product is CASSPGESSYNEQFF.

The genes are TRBV21-1 and TRBJ1-5; no check of the table's D call, TRBD1, against the DNA was made. TRBV21-1 is flagged as a pseudogene. This CDR3 region has 18 residues. The CDR3, as DNA: TGTGCCAGCAGCAAAGGGAGAGGGGGCGGAAATAGCAATCAGCCCCAGCATTTT. This gives the protein CASSKGRGGGNSNQPQHF.

The chain uses TRBV5-6 and TRBJ1-5, with D possibly TRBD1 on 5 matching bases. V was shortened by 3 bases and J by 2 bases, with 12 bases between the two germline ends. Germline assignment: CDR1 SGHDT and CDR2 YYEEEE. The CDR3 runs to 15 residues. CDR3 protein: CASSSLGRGNQPQHF. The CDR3 DNA is TGTGCCAGCAGCTCCCTCGGCAGGGGCAATCAGCCCCAGCATTTT.

The rearrangement uses TRBV30 and TRBJ2-5; D is uncertain. The better agreement between TRBJ2-7 and the DNA end casts doubt on the J call. The germline gives CDR1 GTSNPN, CDR2 SVGIG (reference sequence). This CDR3 contains 14 residues. The CDR3 DNA reads as TGTGCCTGGAACCTTGGCGGTACCCCCCACGAGCAGTACTTC. Amino acids: CAWNLGGTPHEQYF.

A word on this clone: The germline gene is not matched at one end of the junction; a read error may be the cause. CDR3 amino acids: CASGLQYTQETQYF. CDR3 sequence (DNA): TGCGCCAGCGGCTTACAGTATACCCAAGAGACCCAGTACTTC. The rearrangement uses TRBV5-1 and TRBJ2-5; D gene unclear. This CDR3 has 14 residues. Germline V gene data show CDR1 as SGHRS and CDR2 as YFSETQ. The entire variable domain, with the rest obtained from reference TRBV5-1 and TRBJ2-5, is as follows: KAGVTQTPRYLIKTRGQQVTLSCSPISGHRSVSWYQQTPGQGLQFLFEYFSETQRNKGNFPGRFSGRQFSNSRSEMNVSTLELGDSALYLCASGLQYTQETQYFGPGTRLLVL.

V is TRBV28 and J is TRBJ2-7, with 12 positions matching TRBD1. V lost 5 bases to trimming and J lost 3 bases; unmatched junction nucleotides: 8. This CDR3 is 16 amino acids long. The V gene's germline CDR1 is MDHEN and CDR2 SYDVKM. CDR3 nucleotide sequence: TGTGCCAGCAGTCCCCCAGGGGACAGGGGGCTCTACGAGCAGTACTTC. Its protein product is CASSPPGDRGLYEQYF.

The chain recombines TRBV18 with TRBJ1-1, with D tentatively TRBD1 (6 bases). This CDR3 comprises 15 residues. CDR1 is KGHSH, CDR2 LQKENI, per germline. V was trimmed by 4 bases and J by 0 bases, leaving 12 bases between them. The CDR3 protein is CASSQEQGLNTEAFF. Here the CDR3 DNA reads TGTGCCAGCTCACAAGAACAGGGATTGAACACTGAAGCTTTCTTT. Complete variable domain (other parts from reference TRBV18 and TRBJ1-1): NAGVMQNPRHLVRRRGQEARLRCSPMKGHSHVYWYRQLPEEGLKFMVYLQKENIIDESGMPKERFSAEFPKEGPSILRIQQVVRGDSAAYFCASSQEQGLNTEAFFGQGTRLTVV.

CDR3 protein: CASSLGREGGYTF. CDR3 nucleotides: TGTGCCAGCAGCTTGGGACGGGAGGGAGGCTACACCTTC. The chain combines TRBV5-6 with TRBJ1-2; D remains ambiguous. V lost 0 bases and J lost 8, with 11 bases in between. The CDR3 has 13 residues. CDR1 and CDR2 from the germline V gene are SGHDT and YYEEEE.

This sequence joins TRBV30 and TRBJ2-2, with a tentative D call TRBD2 (6 bases). The CDR3 consists of 20 residues. The germline V and J ends were trimmed by 0 bases and 6 bases, with 29 bases remaining between them. The V gene's germline CDR1 is GTSNPN and CDR2 SVGIG (reference sequence). CDR3 in amino acids: CAWSVAPGRRGLSQPGELFF. CDR3 DNA sequence: TGTGCCTGGAGTGTGGCACCCGGACGGAGGGGTCTTTCGCAACCCGGGGAGCTGTTTTTT.